This TCR beta chain was identified in a study of T cell changes during pregnancy in multiple sclerosis. The V end lost 7 bases, the J end lost 3 bases, and 9 bases lay between the germline ends. The CDR3 length is 12 residues. CDR1 LNHDA and CDR2 SQIVND come from the germline V gene (reference sequence). Clones were read by immunoSEQ multiplex PCR, and TCRdb kept only the in-frame ones, dropping some. The data show 70,000 to 95,000 clones, 85% to 95% seen once. The sample here was peripheral blood, taken in the first trimester of pregnancy. The TCR sequence derives from a female donor with multiple sclerosis, enrolled in a pregnancy study. The chain employs TRBV19 and TRBJ1-1; no firm D call. The CDR3, as DNA: TGTGCCAGTACGGGCGGGTACACTGAAGCTTTCTTT. This translates into CASTGGYTEAFF.